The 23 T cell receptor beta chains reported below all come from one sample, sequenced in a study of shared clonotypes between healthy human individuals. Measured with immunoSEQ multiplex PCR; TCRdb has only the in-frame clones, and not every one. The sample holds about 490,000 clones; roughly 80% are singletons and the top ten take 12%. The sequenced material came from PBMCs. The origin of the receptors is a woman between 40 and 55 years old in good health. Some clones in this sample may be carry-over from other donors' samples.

CDR3 coding DNA: TGCGCCAGCAGCTTGGGGGGGTCTCTGGATGAAAAACTGTTTTTT. It encodes CASSLGGSLDEKLFF. The V gene is TRBV5-1, the J gene TRBJ1-4; tentatively, D is TRBD1 (5 bases). Germline CDR1 and CDR2: SGHRS and YFSETQ. V lost 0 bases and J lost 6, with 12 bases in between. The CDR3 has 15 residues.

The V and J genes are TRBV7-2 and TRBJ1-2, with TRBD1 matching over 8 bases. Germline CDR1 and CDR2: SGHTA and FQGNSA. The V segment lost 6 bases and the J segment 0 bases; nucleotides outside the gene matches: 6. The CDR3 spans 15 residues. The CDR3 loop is CASSPVGQANYGYTF. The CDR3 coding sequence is TGTGCCAGCAGTCCTGTGGGACAGGCTAACTATGGCTACACCTTC.

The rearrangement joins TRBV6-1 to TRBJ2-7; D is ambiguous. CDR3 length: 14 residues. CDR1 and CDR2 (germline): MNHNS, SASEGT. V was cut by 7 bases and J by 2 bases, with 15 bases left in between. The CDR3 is CASNAHGSTYEQYF. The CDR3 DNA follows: TGTGCCAGCAATGCACACGGCAGCACCTACGAGCAGTACTTC.

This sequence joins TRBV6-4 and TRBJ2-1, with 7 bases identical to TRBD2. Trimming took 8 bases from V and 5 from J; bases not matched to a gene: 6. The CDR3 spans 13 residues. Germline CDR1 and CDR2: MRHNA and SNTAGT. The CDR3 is CASPDGRHNEQFF. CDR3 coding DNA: TGTGCCAGCCCAGACGGGAGGCACAATGAGCAGTTCTTC.

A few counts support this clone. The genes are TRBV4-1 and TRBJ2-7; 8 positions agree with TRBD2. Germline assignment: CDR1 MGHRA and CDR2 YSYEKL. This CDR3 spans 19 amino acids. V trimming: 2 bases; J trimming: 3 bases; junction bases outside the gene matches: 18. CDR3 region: CASSQFIGTLAGGFYEQYF. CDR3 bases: TGCGCCAGCAGCCAATTTATTGGGACGCTGGCGGGAGGTTTCTACGAGCAGTACTTC.

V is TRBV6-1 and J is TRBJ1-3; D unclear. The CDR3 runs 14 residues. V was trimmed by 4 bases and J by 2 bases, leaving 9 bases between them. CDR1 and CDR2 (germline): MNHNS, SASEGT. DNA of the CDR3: TGTGCCAGCAGTGTAGTGGAGCCTGGAAACACCATATATTTT. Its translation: CASSVVEPGNTIYF.

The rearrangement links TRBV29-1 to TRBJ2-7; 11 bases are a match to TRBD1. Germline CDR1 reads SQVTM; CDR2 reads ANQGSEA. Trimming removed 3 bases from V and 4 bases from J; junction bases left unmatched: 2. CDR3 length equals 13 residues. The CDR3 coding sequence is TGCAGCGTTGACGGGACAGGGGGGTACGAGCAGTACTTC. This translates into CSVDGTGGYEQYF.

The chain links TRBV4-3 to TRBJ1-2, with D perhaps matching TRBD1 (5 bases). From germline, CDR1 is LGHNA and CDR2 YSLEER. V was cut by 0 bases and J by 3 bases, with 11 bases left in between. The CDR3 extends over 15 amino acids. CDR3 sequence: CASSQEKQGHYGYTF. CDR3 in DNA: TGCGCCAGCAGCCAAGAGAAGCAGGGACACTATGGCTACACCTTC.

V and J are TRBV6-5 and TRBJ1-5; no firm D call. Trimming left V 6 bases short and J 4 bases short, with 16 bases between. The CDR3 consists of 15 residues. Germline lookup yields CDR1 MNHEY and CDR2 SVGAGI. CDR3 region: CASSRGGFENQPQHF. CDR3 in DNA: TGTGCCAGCAGCCGAGGTGGTTTCGAGAATCAGCCCCAGCATTTT.

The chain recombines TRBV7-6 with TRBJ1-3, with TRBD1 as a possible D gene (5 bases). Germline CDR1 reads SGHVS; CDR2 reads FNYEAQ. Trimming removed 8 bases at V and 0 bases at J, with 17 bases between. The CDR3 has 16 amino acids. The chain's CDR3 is CASGPPGLNSGNTIYF. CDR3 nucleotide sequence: TGTGCCAGCGGTCCACCGGGGCTGAACTCTGGAAACACCATATATTTT.

CDR3 amino acids: CARSLDPSCGLADYYEQYF. The CDR3 DNA follows: TGTGCCAGAAGCTTGGACCCATCTTGTGGACTAGCTGACTACTACGAGCAGTACTTC. V usage is TRBV5-3 and J usage is TRBJ2-5; 8 nucleotides line up with TRBD2. Judging by the DNA end, TRBJ2-7 fits better; the J call may be wrong. TRBV5-3 is classed as an ORF, of uncertain function. There are 19 residues in the CDR3.

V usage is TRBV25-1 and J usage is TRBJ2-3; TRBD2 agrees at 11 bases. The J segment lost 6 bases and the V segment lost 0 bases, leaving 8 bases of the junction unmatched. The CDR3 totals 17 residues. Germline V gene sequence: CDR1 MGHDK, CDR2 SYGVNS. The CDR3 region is CASSEYPPSGRRDTQYF. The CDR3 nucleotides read TGTGCCAGCAGTGAATATCCCCCTAGCGGGAGGAGGGATACGCAGTATTTT. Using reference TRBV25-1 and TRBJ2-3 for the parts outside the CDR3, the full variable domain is EADIYQTPRYLVIGTGKKITLECSQTMGHDKMYWYQQDPGMELHLIHYSYGVNSTEKGDLSSESTVSRIRTEHFPLTLESARPSHTSQYLCASSEYPPSGRRDTQYFGPGTRLTVL.

In nucleotides, the CDR3 is TGTGCCAGCAGCTTAGCGGGGGGTGCGGGAGGCCAAAATGAGCAGTTCTTC. This codes for CASSLAGGAGGQNEQFF. The chain recombines TRBV7-2 with TRBJ2-1, with 8 bases identical to TRBD2. Germline values: CDR1 SGHTA, CDR2 FQGNSA. This CDR3 has 17 residues. Unmatched junction bases numbered 11, after V lost 0 bases and J lost 7 bases.

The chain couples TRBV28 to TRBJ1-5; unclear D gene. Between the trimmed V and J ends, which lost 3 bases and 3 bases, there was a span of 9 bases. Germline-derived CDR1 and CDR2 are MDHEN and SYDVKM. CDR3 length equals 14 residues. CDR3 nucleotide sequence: TGTGCCAGCAGTTTGGTTCAGGCCAATCAGCCCCAGCATTTT. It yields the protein CASSLVQANQPQHF.

In DNA form, the CDR3 reads TGTGCCAGCAGTTTATTTGTTGCAGCCTTGGAGTCCGGAAACACCATATATTTT. Encoded protein: CASSLFVAALESGNTIYF. The V and J genes are TRBV28 and TRBJ1-3; D gene uncertain. Germline lookup yields CDR1 MDHEN and CDR2 SYDVKM. The CDR3 totals 18 residues. V was clipped by 1 base and J by 4 bases, with 20 bases between them.

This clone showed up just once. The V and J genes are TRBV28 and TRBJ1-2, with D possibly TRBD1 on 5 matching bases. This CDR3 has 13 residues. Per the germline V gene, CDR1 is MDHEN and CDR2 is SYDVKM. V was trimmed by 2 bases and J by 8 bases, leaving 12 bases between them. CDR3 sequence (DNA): TGTGCCAGCAGTTTAAATGGGGCGCAAGGCTACACCTTC. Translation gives CASSLNGAQGYTF.

The CDR3 region is CASSLADPAYNEQFF. The CDR3 bases are TGCGCCAGCAGCTTGGCCGATCCGGCTTACAATGAGCAGTTCTTC. This chain connects TRBV5-1 to TRBJ2-1; D is ambiguous. The CDR3 is 15 residues long. Trimming took 0 bases from V and 4 from J, leaving 11 bases between them. Germline V lookup: CDR1 SGHRS, CDR2 YFSETQ.

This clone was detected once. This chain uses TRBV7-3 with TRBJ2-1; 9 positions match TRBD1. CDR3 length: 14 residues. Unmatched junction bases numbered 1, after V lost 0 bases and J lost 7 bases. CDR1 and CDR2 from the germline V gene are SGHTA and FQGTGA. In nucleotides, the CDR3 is TGTGCCAGCAGCTTAACACAGGGGGCGAATGAGCAGTTCTTC. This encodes CASSLTQGANEQFF.

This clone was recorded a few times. CDR3 amino acids: CASSLRLAGDYEQYF. CDR3 coding DNA: TGCGCCAGCAGCCTGAGACTAGCGGGGGACTACGAGCAGTACTTC. The chain uses TRBV5-1 and TRBJ2-7; 12 bases line up with TRBD2. The CDR3 spans 15 residues. Germline loops: CDR1 SGHRS, CDR2 YFSETQ. With 4 bases clipped from V and 3 bases from J, the junction kept 5 bases outside the gene matches.

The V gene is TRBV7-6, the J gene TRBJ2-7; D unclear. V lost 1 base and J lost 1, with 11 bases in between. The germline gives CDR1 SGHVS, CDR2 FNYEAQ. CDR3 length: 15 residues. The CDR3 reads CASSLGGTPSYEQYF. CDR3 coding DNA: TGTGCCAGCAGCTTAGGCGGCACACCGTCCTACGAGCAGTACTTC.

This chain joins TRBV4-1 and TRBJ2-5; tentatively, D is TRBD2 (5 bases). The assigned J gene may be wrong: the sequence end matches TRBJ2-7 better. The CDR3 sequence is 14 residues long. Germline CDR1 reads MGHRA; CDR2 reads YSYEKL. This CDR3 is CASSQLPGTYEQYF. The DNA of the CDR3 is TGCGCCAGCAGCCAACTTCCCGGGACCTACGAGCAGTACTTC.

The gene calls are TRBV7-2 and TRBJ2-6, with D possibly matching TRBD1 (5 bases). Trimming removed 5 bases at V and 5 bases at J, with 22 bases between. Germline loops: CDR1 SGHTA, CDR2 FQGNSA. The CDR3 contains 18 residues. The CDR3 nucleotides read TGTGCCAGCAGCCATGCTGACAGACGACAAAGTCGGGCCAACGTCCTGACTTTC. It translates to CASSHADRRQSRANVLTF.

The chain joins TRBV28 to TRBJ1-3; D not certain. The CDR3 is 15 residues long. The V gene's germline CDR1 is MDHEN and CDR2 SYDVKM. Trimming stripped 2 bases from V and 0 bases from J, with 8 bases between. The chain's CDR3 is CASSLEMGSGNTIYF. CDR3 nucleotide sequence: TGTGCCAGCAGTTTAGAAATGGGCTCTGGAAACACCATATATTTT. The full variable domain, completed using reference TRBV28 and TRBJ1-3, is DVKVTQSSRYLVKRTGEKVFLECVQDMDHENMFWYRQDPGLGLRLIYFSYDVKMKEKGDIPEGYSVSREKKERFSLILESASTNQTSMYLCASSLEMGSGNTIYFGEGSWLTVV.